The 5 T cell receptor beta chains below all came from one sample that was sequenced in a study of vaccination and CD4 T cells after COVID-19. These receptors lack a known antigen. The assay that was used to sequence DNA from cultured CD4+ T cells was the Oncomine TCR Beta short-read assay. Using its own MiXCR run on the PCR reads, TCRdb lists one record per CDR3 protein. Altogether tens of thousands of distinct CDR3 sequences are present, approximately 40% being singletons, with the ten largest covering roughly 2.9%. Sample treatment: approximately 11-day PBMC culture with coronavirus spike peptide pools or control peptides (ViraFEST assay). The sample was CD4+ T cells from blood, cultured in vitro, taken after SARS-CoV-2 vaccination. All receptors come from a human donor who had recovered from COVID-19.

V gene TRBV7-9 combines with J gene TRBJ1-1; no clear D. This CDR3 contains 13 residues. With 1 base removed from V and 0 bases from J, the gap between germline ends came to 3 bases. Germline CDR1 and CDR2: SEHNR and FQNEAQ (reference sequence). CDR3 DNA: TGTGCCAGCAGCTTAGTACTGAACACTGAAGCTTTCTTT. Protein sequence: CASSLVLNTEAFF.

The gene calls are TRBV7-9 and TRBJ1-6; D is ambiguous. CDR1 and CDR2 (germline): SEHNR, FQNEAQ (reference sequence). V was shortened by 0 bases and J by 10 bases, with 4 bases between the two germline ends. There are 12 residues in the CDR3. Here the CDR3 DNA reads TGTGCCAGCAGCTTAGCGGGGTCACCCCTCCACTTT. Residues: CASSLAGSPLHF.

CDR3 bases: TGTGCCAGCAGTGGTCGGGGACCGCCGCTCGACGAGCAGTACTTC. It yields the protein CASSGRGPPLDEQYF. This chain joins TRBV2 and TRBJ2-7; tentatively, D is TRBD1 or TRBD2 (5 bases each). Germline V gene data show CDR1 as SNHLY and CDR2 as FYNNEI. CDR3 length: 15 residues. Deletions cut 4 bases from V and 5 bases from J, with 18 bases between.

This clonotype appeared a few times. The chain employs TRBV7-8 and TRBJ2-7; no clear D. The CDR3 loop spans 16 amino acids. The V gene lost 4 bases and the J gene lost 0 bases, with 16 bases spanning the gap. CDR1 is SGHVS, CDR2 FQNEAQ, per germline. DNA for the CDR3: TGTGCCAGCAGCTCGAAGGCCCTGGACCGCTCCTACGAGCAGTACTTC. Its translation: CASSSKALDRSYEQYF.

V is TRBV9 and J is TRBJ2-5; 9 bases are shared with TRBD1. V shed 0 bases, J shed 5 bases, and the junction held 8 bases outside the gene matches. Looked up from germline, CDR1 is SGDLS and CDR2 is YYNGEE. The CDR3 consists of 16 residues. This CDR3 reads CASSVGGRDREETQYF. CDR3 DNA sequence: TGTGCCAGCAGCGTAGGGGGACGGGACAGGGAGGAGACCCAGTACTTC.